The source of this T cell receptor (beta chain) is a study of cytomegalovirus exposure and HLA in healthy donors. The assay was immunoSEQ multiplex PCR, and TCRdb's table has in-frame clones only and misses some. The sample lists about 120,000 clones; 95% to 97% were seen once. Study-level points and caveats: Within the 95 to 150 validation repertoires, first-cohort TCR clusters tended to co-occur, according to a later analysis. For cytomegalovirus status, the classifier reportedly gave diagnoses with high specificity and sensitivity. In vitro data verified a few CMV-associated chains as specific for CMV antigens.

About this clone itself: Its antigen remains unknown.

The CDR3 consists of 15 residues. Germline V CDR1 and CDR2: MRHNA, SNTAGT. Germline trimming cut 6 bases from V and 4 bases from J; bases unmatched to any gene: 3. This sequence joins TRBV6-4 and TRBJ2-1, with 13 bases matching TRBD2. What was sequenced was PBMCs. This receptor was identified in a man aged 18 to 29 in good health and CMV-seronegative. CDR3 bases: TGTGCCAGCAGCCTACTAGCGGGAGGGTACAATGAGCAGTTCTTC. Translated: CASSLLAGGYNEQFF.